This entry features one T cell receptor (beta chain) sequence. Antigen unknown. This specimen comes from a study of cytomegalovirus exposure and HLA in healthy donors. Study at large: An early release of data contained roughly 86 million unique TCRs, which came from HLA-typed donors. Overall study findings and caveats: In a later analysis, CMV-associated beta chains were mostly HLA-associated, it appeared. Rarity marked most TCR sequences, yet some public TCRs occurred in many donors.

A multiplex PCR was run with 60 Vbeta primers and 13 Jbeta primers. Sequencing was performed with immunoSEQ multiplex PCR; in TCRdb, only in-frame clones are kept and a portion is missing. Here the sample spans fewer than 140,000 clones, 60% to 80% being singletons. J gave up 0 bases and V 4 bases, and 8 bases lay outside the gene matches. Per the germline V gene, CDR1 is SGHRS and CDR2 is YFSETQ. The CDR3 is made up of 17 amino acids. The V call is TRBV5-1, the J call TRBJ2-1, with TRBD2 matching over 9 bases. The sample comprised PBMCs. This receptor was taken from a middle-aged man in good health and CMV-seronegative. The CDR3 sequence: CASSPRTSVSSYNEQFF. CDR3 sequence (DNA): TGCGCCAGCAGCCCTAGGACTAGCGTAAGCTCCTACAATGAGCAGTTCTTC.